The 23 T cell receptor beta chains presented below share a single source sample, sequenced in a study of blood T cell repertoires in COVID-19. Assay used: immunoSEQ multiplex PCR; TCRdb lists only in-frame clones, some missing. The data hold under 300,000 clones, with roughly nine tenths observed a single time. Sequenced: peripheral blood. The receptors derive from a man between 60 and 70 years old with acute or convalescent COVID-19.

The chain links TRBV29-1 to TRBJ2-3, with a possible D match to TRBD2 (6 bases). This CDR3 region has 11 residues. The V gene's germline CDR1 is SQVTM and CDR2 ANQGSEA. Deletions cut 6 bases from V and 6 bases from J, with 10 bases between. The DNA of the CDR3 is TGCAGCGTCGCCCGGGAGGATACGCAGTATTTT. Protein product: CSVAREDTQYF.

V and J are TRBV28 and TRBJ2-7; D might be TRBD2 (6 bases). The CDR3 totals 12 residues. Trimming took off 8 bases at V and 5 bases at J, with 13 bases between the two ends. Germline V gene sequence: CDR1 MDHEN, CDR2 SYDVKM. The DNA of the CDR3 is TGTGCCAGCGGGGGGATGCGGGACGAGCAGTACTTC. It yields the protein CASGGMRDEQYF. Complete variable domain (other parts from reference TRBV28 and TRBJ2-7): DVKVTQSSRYLVKRTGEKVFLECVQDMDHENMFWYRQDPGLGLRLIYFSYDVKMKEKGDIPEGYSVSREKKERFSLILESASTNQTSMYLCASGGMRDEQYFGPGTRLTVT.

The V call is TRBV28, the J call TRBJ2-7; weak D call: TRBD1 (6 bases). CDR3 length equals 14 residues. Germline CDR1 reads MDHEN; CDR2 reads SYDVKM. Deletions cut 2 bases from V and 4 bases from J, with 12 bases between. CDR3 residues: CASSLDRSGYEQYF. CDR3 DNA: TGTGCCAGCAGTTTAGACAGGTCAGGATACGAGCAGTACTTC. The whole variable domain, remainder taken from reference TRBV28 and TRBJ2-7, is DVKVTQSSRYLVKRTGEKVFLECVQDMDHENMFWYRQDPGLGLRLIYFSYDVKMKEKGDIPEGYSVSREKKERFSLILESASTNQTSMYLCASSLDRSGYEQYFGPGTRLTVT.

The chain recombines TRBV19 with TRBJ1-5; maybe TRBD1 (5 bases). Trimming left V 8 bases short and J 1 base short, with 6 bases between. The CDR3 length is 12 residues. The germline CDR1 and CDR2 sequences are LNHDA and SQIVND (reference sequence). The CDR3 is CASRQSNQPQHF. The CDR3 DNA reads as TGTGCCAGTCGACAGAGCAATCAGCCCCAGCATTTT.

The CDR3 reads CASSIGGAGVTDTQYF. In DNA, the CDR3 is TGTGCCAGTAGTATAGGAGGAGCGGGTGTCACAGATACGCAGTATTTT. This chain links TRBV19 with TRBJ2-3; possibly TRBD2 for D (6 bases). The germline CDR1 and CDR2 sequences are LNHDA and SQIVND (reference sequence). V lost 1 base and J 2 bases, leaving 13 bases between the germline ends. The CDR3 runs 16 residues.

CDR3 region: CASSEAGANYGYTF. CDR3 DNA sequence: TGCGCCAGCAGCGAGGCCGGAGCTAACTATGGCTACACCTTC. V usage is TRBV5-1 and J usage is TRBJ1-2; D is ambiguous. The CDR3 contains 14 residues. The germline V and J ends were trimmed by 4 bases and 0 bases, with 10 bases remaining between them. Germline V gene data show CDR1 as SGHRS and CDR2 as YFSETQ.

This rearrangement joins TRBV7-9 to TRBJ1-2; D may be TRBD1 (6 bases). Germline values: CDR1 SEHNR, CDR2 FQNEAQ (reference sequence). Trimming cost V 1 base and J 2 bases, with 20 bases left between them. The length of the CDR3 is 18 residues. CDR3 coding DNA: TGTGCCAGCAGCTTAGGGGCGTTAGGACAGCGGGGAAACTATGGCTACACCTTC. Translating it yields CASSLGALGQRGNYGYTF.

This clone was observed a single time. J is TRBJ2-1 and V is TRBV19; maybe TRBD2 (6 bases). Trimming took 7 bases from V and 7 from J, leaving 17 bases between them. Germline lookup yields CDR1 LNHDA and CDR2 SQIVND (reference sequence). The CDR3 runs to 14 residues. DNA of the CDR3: TGTGCCAGTACCAACCACCGGGAGCTTAATGAGCAGTTCTTC. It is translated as CASTNHRELNEQFF.

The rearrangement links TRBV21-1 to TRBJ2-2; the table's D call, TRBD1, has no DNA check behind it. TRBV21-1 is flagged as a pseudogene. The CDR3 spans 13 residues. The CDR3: CATWGRGPGELFF. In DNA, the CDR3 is TGTGCCACATGGGGCAGGGGTCCCGGGGAGCTGTTTTTT.

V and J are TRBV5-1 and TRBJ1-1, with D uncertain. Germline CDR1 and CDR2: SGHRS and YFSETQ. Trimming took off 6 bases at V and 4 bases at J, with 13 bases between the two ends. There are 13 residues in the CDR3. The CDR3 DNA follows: TGCGCCAGCACCCCAGGTGGGAGCACTGAAGCTTTCTTT. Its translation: CASTPGGSTEAFF.

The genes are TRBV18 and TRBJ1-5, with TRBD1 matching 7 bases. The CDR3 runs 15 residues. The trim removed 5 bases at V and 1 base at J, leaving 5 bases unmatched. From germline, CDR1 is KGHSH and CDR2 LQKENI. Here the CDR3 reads CASSEQGRSNQPQHF. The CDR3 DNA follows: TGTGCCAGCTCAGAACAGGGGCGCAGCAATCAGCCCCAGCATTTT.

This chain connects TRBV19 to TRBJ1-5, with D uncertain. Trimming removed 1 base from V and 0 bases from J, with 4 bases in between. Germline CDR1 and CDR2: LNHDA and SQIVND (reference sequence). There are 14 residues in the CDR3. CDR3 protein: CASSIAISNQPQHF. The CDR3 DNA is TGTGCCAGTAGTATAGCCATTAGCAATCAGCCCCAGCATTTT. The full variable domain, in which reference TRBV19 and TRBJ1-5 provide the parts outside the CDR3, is DGGITQSPKYLFRKEGQNVTLSCEQNLNHDAMYWYRQDPGQGLRLIYYSQIVNDFQKGDIAEGYSVSREKKESFPLTVTSAQKNPTAFYLCASSIAISNQPQHFGDGTRLSIL.

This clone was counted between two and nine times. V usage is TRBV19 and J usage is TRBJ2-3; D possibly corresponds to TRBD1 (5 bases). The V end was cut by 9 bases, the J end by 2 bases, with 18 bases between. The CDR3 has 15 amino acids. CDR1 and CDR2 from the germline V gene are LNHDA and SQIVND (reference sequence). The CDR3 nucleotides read TGTGCCAGCACCCCAAGGGGTTTATCCACAGATACGCAGTATTTT. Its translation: CASTPRGLSTDTQYF.

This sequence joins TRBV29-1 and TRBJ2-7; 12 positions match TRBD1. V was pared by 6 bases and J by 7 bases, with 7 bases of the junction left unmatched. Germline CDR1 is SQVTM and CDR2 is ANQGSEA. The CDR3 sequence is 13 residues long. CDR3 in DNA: TGCAGCGTAGCCGGGACAGGGGGCAGGGAGCAGTACTTC. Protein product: CSVAGTGGREQYF.

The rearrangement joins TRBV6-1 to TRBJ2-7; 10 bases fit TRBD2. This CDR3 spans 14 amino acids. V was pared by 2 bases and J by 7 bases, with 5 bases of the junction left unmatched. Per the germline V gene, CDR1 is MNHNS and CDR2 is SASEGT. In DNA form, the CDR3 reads TGTGCCAGCAGTGAAAGTTATAGCGGGAGGGAGCAGTACTTC. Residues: CASSESYSGREQYF.

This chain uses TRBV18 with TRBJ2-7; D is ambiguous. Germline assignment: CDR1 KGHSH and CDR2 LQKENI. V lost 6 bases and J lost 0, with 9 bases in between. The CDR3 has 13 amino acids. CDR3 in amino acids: CASSRGGSYEQYF. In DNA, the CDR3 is TGTGCCAGCTCCCGTGGCGGCTCCTACGAGCAGTACTTC.

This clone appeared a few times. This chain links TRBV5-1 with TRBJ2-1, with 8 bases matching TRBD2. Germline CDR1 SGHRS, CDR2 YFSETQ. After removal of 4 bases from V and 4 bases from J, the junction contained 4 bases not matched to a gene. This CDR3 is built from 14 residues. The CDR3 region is CASSTGLGYNEQFF. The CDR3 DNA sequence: TGCGCCAGCAGCACGGGACTAGGGTACAATGAGCAGTTCTTC.

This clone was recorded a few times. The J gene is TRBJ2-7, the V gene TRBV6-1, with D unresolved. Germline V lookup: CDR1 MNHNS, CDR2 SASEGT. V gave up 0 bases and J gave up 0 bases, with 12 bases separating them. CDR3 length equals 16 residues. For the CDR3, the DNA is TGTGCCAGCAGTGAAGCGCTTCCGACAAGCTCCTACGAGCAGTACTTC. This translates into CASSEALPTSSYEQYF.

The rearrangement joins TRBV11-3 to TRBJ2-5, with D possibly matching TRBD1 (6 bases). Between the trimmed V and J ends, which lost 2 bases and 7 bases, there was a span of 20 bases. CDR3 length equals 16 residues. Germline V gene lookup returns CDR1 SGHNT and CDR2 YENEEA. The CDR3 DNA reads TGTGCCAGCAGCTTAATCCCTAGCCACCTAGGGGGGACCCAGTACTTC. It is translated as CASSLIPSHLGGTQYF.

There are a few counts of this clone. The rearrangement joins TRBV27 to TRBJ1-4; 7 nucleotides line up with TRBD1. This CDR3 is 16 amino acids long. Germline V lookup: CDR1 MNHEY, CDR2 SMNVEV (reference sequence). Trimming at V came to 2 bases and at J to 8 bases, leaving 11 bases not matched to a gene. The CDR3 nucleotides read TGTGCCAGCAGTTTAGAGGCGCCAGGGGGTGCGGAAAAACTGTTTTTT. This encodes CASSLEAPGGAEKLFF.

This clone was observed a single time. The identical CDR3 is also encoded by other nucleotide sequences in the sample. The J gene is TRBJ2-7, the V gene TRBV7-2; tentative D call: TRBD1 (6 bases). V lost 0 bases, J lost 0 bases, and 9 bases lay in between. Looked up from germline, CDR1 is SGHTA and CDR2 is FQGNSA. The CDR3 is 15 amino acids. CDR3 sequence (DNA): TGTGCCAGCAGCTTAGCGGGGACACTCTCCTACGAGCAGTACTTC. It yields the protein CASSLAGTLSYEQYF.

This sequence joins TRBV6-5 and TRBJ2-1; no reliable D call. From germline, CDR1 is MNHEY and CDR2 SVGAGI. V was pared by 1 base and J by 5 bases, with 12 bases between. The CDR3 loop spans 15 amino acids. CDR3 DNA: TGTGCCAGCAGTTACTTGGCCGGAGAAGACAATGAGCAGTTCTTC. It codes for CASSYLAGEDNEQFF.

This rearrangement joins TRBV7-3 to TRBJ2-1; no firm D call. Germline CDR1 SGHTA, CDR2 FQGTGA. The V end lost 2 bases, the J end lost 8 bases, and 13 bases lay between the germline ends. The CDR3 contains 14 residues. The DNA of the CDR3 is TGTGCCAGCAGCTTATCGCGTTCATCGGATGAGCAGTTCTTC. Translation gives CASSLSRSSDEQFF.